This T cell receptor beta chain was sequenced in a study of cytomegalovirus exposure and HLA in healthy donors. The wider study: Researchers previously reported finding about 110 million unique TCR beta sequences from about 179 million T cells.

The PCR contained 60 Vbeta and 13 Jbeta primers. This table comes from immunoSEQ multiplex PCR, and its TCRdb copy is limited to in-frame clones, with some not included. The sample lists about 89,000 clones, 76% occurring once. Comment on this clone: The antigen is undetermined.

CDR1 SNHLY and CDR2 FYNNEI come from the germline V gene. J was trimmed by 4 bases and V by 7 bases; bases with no gene match: 8. This CDR3 region has 15 residues. Study-wide results and limits: An analysis that was carried out later associated about 17,000 TCR beta sequences with HLA alleles at 0.05 false discovery rate. Several of the most significant clusters were apparently associated with common viral pathogens in a later analysis.

V and J are TRBV2 and TRBJ1-3, with 9 bases fitting TRBD1. Specimen: PBMCs. The TCR was taken from a male donor in good health and CMV-seronegative. The CDR3 region is CASMKDRGDGNTIYF. As DNA, the CDR3 is TGTGCCAGCATGAAAGACAGGGGGGACGGAAACACCATATATTTT.